Below, 4 T cell receptor beta chains from the same sample are listed, as sequenced in a study of cytomegalovirus exposure and HLA in healthy donors. The PCR used 60 Vbeta and 13 Jbeta primers. The assay was immunoSEQ multiplex PCR, and TCRdb's table has in-frame clones only and misses some. The table records around 160,000 clones, 75% of them present only once. Sequencing was carried out using PBMCs. The receptors derive from a woman in her 40s in good health and CMV-seropositive.

This clone occurred a few times. The chain joins TRBV28 to TRBJ1-5, with D possibly TRBD1 on 6 matching bases. Germline-derived CDR1 and CDR2 are MDHEN and SYDVKM. With 4 bases removed from V and 6 bases from J, the gap between germline ends came to 10 bases. The CDR3 totals 13 residues. This CDR3 reads CASSSGVIQPQHF. The CDR3 DNA is TGTGCCAGCAGTTCAGGGGTCATTCAGCCCCAGCATTTT.

The chain recombines TRBV29-1 with TRBJ1-2; 8 nucleotides match TRBD1. V shed 3 bases, J shed 7 bases, and the junction held 10 bases outside the gene matches. This CDR3 comprises 14 residues. CDR1 is SQVTM and CDR2 is ANQGSEA in the germline V gene. CDR3 sequence: CSVERGQGAAGYTF. CDR3 sequence (DNA): TGCAGCGTTGAGCGTGGGCAGGGGGCAGCTGGCTACACCTTC.

The chain carries TRBV14 and TRBJ2-5; possible D gene TRBD1, 6 bases. The end of the DNA is better explained by TRBJ2-7, so the J call may be wrong. The V gene's germline CDR1 is SGHDN and CDR2 FVKESK. The length of the CDR3 is 14 residues. The CDR3 bases are TGTGCCAGCAGCCGAGGCGGACAGCCCTACGAGCAGTACTTC. This codes for CASSRGGQPYEQYF.

The rearrangement links TRBV5-4 to TRBJ2-3; 7 nucleotides match TRBD1. The germline CDR1 and CDR2 sequences are SGHNT and YYREEE (reference sequence). V lost 4 bases, J lost 0 bases, and 8 bases stayed unmatched. The CDR3 has 16 amino acids. The CDR3 coding sequence is TGTGCCAGCAGCCTGGGGACAGCGATGAGCACAGATACGCAGTATTTT. This translates into CASSLGTAMSTDTQYF.